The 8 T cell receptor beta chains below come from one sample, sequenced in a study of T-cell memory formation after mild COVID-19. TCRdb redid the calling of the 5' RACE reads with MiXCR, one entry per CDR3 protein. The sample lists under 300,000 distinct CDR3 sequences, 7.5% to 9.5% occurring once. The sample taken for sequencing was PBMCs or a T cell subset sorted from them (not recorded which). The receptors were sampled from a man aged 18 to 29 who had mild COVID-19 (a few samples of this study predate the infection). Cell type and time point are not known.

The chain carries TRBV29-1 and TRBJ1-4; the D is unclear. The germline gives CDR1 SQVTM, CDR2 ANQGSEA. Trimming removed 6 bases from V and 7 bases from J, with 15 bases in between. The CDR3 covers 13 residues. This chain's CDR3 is CSVPGSTIEKLFF. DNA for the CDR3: TGCAGCGTGCCGGGATCCACAATTGAAAAACTGTTTTTT. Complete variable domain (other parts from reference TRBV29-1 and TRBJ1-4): SAVISQKPSRDICQRGTSLTIQCQVDSQVTMMFWYRQQPGQSLTLIATANQGSEATYESGFVIDKFPISRPNLTFSTLTVSNMSPEDSSIYLCSVPGSTIEKLFFGSGTQLSVL.

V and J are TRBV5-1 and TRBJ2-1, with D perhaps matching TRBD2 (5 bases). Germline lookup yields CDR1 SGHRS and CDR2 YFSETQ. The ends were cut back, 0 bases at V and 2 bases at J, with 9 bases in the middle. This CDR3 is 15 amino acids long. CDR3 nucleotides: TGCGCCAGCAGCTTGGACGGGGAGACCTACAATGAGCAGTTCTTC. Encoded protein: CASSLDGETYNEQFF.

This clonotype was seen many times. DNA of the CDR3: TGCAGTGCTTTGGACCCAGGGAGGAGCACCGGGGAGCTGTTTTTT. This codes for CSALDPGRSTGELFF. The rearrangement uses TRBV20-1 and TRBJ2-2; D possibly corresponds to TRBD2 (6 bases). CDR3 length equals 15 residues. The V and J ends lost 5 bases and 4 bases respectively, with 17 bases between them. Germline-derived CDR1 and CDR2 are DFQATT and SNEGSKA (reference sequence).

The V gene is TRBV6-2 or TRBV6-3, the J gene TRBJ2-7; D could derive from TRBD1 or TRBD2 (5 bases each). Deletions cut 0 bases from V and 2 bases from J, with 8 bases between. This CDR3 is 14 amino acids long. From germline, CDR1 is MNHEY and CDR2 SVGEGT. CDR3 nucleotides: TGTGCCAGCAGTTACTCGATGGGGGCCTACGAGCAGTACGTC. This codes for CASSYSMGAYEQYV.

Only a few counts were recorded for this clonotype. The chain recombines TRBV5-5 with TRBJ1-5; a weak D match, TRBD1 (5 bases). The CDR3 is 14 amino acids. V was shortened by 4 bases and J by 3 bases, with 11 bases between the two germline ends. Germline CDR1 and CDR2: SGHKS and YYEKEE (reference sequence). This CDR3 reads CASSRDGLNQPQHF. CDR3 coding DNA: TGTGCCAGCAGCCGGGACGGACTCAATCAGCCCCAGCATTTT.

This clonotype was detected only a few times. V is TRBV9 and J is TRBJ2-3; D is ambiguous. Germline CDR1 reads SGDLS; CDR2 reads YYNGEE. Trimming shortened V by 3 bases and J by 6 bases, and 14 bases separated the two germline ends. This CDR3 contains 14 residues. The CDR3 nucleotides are TGTGCCAGCAGCGCCTGGGGAACTGGGGATACGCAGTATTTT. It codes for CASSAWGTGDTQYF.

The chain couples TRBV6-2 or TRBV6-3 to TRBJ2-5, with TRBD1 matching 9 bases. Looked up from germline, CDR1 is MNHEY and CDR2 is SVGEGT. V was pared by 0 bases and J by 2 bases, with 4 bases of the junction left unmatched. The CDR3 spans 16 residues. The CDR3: CASSYSRTGVQETQYF. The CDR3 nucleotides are TGTGCCAGCAGTTACTCGAGGACAGGGGTACAAGAGACCCAGTACTTC.

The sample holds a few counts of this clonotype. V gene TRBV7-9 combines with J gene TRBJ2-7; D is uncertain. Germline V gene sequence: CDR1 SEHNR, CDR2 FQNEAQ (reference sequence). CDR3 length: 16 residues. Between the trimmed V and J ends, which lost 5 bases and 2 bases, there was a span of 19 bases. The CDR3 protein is CASSPMALTPTYEQYF. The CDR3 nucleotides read TGTGCCAGCAGCCCCATGGCCCTTACCCCCACCTACGAGCAGTACTTC.